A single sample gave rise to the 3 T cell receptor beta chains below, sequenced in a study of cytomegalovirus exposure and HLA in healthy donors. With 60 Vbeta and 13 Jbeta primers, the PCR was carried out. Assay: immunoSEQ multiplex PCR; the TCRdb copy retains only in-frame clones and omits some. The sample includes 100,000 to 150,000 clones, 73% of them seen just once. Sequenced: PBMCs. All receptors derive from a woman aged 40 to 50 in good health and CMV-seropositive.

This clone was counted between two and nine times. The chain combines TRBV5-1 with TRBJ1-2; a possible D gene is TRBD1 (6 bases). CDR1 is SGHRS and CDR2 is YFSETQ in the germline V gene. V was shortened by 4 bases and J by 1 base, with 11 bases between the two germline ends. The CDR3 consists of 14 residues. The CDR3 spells CASSIGQSNYGYTF. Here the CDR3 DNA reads TGCGCCAGCAGCATCGGACAGAGTAACTATGGCTACACCTTC.

CDR3: CASSVRGSGTTDTQYF. CDR3 DNA: TGTGCCAGCAGTGTCCGCGGTAGCGGGACCACAGATACGCAGTATTTT. The genes are TRBV2 and TRBJ2-3; 8 nucleotides agree with TRBD2. Germline-derived CDR1 and CDR2 are SNHLY and FYNNEI. This CDR3 spans 16 amino acids. The trim removed 4 bases at V and 2 bases at J, leaving 8 bases unmatched. Full variable domain (outside the CDR3, taken from reference TRBV2 and TRBJ2-3): EPEVTQTPSHQVTQMGQEVILRCVPISNHLYFYWYRQILGQKVEFLVSFYNNEISEKSEIFDDQFSVERPDGSNFTLKIRSTKLEDSAMYFCASSVRGSGTTDTQYFGPGTRLTVL.

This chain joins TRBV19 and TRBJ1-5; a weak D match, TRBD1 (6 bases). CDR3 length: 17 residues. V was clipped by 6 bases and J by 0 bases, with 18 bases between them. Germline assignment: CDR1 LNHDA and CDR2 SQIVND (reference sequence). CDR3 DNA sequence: TGTGCCAGTAGGCTACATTACAGGGAACTTAGCAATCAGCCCCAGCATTTT. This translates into CASRLHYRELSNQPQHF.